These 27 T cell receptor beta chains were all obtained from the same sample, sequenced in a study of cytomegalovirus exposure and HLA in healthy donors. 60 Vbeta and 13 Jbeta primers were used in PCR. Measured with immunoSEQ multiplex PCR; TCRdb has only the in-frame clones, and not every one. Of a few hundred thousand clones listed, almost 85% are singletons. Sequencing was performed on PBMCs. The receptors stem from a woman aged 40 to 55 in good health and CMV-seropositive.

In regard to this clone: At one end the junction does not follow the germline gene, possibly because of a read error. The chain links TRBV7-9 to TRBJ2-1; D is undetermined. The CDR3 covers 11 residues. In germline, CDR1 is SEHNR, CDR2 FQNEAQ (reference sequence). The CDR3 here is CSSSSPDEQFF. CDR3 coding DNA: TGTTCCAGCAGCTCCCCGGATGAGCAGTTCTTC. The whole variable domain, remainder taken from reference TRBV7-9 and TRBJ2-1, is DTGVSQNPRHKITKRGQNVTFRCDPISEHNRLYWYRQTLGQGPEFLTYFQNEAQLEKSRLLSDRFSAERPKGSFSTLEIQRTEQGDSAMYLCSSSSPDEQFFGPGTRLTVL.

The CDR3 here is CASSILPQGFNYGYTF. CDR3 nucleotide sequence: TGTGCCAGTAGTATACTCCCACAGGGATTTAACTATGGCTACACCTTC. The chain links TRBV19 to TRBJ1-2; D possibly corresponds to TRBD1 (6 bases). V gave up 2 bases and J gave up 1 base, with 14 bases separating them. Germline CDR1 LNHDA, CDR2 SQIVND (reference sequence). This CDR3 is built from 16 residues.

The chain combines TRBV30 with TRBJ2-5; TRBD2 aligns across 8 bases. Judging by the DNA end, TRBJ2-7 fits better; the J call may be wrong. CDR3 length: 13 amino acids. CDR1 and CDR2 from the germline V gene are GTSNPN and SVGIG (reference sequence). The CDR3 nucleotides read TGTGCCTCAACAAGCGGGAGTGCTTACGAGCAGTACTTC. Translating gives CASTSGSAYEQYF.

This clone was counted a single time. CDR3 DNA sequence: TGTGCCAGCAGCCAAGGAGTAGGGGAGGGCTCCTACAATGAGCAGTTCTTC. It specifies CASSQGVGEGSYNEQFF. The chain has TRBV4-2 and TRBJ2-1; the match to TRBD2 covers 7 bases. The germline gives CDR1 LGHNA, CDR2 YNFKEQ. The CDR3 is 17 amino acids. V shed 1 base, J shed 0 bases, and the junction held 6 bases outside the gene matches.

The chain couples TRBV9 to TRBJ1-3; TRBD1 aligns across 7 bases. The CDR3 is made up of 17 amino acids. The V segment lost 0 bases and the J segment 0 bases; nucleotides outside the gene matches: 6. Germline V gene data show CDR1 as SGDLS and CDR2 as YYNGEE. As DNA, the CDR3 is TGTGCCAGCAGCGTAGGGGGCGCAGGGGGCTCTGGAAACACCATATATTTT. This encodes CASSVGGAGGSGNTIYF.

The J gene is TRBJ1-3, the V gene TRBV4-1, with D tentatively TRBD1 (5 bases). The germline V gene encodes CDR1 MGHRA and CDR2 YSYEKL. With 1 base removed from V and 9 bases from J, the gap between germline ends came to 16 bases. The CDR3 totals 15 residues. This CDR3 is CASSQGRGSFSTIYF. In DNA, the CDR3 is TGCGCCAGCAGCCAAGGGAGGGGCTCTTTTTCCACCATATATTTT.

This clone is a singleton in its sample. The CDR3 bases are TGTGCCAGCAGTTCCACTAGGGCAGGCCGCAATCAGCCCCAGCATTTT. It encodes CASSSTRAGRNQPQHF. The chain uses TRBV27 and TRBJ1-5; D not resolved. CDR1 MNHEY and CDR2 SMNVEV come from the germline V gene (reference sequence). The ends were cut back, 4 bases at V and 2 bases at J, with 15 bases in the middle. This CDR3 is 16 amino acids long.

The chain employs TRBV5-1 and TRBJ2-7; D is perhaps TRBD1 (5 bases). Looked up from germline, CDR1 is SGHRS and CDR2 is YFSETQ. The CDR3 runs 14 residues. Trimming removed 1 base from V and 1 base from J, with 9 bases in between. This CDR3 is CASSLISGSYEQYF. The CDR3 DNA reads TGCGCCAGCAGCTTGATTTCAGGGTCCTACGAGCAGTACTTC.

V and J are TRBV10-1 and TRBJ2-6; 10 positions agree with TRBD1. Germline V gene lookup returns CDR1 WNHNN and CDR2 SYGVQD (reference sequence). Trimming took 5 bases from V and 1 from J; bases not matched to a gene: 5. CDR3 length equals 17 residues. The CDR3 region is CASSRQGASSGANVLTF. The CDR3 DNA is TGCGCCAGCAGTAGACAGGGGGCATCTTCTGGGGCCAACGTCCTGACTTTC.

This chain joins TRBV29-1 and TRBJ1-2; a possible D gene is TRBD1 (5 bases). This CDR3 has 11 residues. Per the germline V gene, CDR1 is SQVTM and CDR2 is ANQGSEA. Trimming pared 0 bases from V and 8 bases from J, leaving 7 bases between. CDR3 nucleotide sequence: TGCAGCGTTGAAGACAGGGTCGGCTACACCTTC. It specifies CSVEDRVGYTF. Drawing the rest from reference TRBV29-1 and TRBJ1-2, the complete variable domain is SAVISQKPSRDICQRGTSLTIQCQVDSQVTMMFWYRQQPGQSLTLIATANQGSEATYESGFVIDKFPISRPNLTFSTLTVSNMSPEDSSIYLCSVEDRVGYTFGSGTRLTVV.

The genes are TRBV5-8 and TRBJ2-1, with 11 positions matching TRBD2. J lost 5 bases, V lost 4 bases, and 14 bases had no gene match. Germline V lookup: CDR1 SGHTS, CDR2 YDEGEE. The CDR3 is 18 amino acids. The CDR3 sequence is CASSLAPTRLAGHNEQFF. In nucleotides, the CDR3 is TGTGCCAGCAGCCTGGCCCCGACTCGACTAGCGGGACACAATGAGCAGTTCTTC.

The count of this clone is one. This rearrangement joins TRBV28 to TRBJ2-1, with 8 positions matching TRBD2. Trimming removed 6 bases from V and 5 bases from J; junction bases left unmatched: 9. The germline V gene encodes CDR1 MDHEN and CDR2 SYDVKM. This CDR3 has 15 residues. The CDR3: CASRHTSGGDNEQFF. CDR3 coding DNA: TGTGCCAGCAGACACACTAGCGGAGGAGACAATGAGCAGTTCTTC.

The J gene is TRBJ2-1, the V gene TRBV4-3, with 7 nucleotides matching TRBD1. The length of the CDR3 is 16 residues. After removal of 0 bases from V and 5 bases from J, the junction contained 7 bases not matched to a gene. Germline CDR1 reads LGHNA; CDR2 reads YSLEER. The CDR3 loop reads CASSQDLAGGHNEQFF. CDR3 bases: TGCGCCAGCAGCCAAGATCTGGCAGGGGGTCACAATGAGCAGTTCTTC.

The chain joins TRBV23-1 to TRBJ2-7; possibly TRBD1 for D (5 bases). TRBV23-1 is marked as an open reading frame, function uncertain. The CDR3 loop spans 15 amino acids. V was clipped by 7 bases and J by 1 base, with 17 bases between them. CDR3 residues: CASTTTPTGSYEQYF. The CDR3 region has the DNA TGCGCCAGCACCACCACCCCCACAGGATCCTACGAGCAGTACTTC.

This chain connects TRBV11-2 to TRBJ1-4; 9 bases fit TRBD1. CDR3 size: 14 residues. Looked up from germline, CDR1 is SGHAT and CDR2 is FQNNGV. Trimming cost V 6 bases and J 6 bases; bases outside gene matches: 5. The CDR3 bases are TGTGCCAGCAGGATAGACAGGGGGGATGAAAAACTGTTTTTT. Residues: CASRIDRGDEKLFF.

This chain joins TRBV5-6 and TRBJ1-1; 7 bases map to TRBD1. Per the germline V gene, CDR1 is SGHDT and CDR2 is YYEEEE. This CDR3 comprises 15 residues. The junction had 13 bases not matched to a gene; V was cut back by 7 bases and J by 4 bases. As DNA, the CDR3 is TGTGCCAGCCGAACGCAGGGGGGAGCGTTCACTGAAGCTTTCTTT. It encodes CASRTQGGAFTEAFF.

CDR3 protein: CASSLNAPGGGTEAFF. The CDR3 DNA follows: TGTGCCAGCAGCTTAAATGCCCCGGGAGGGGGCACTGAAGCTTTCTTT. The chain links TRBV7-3 to TRBJ1-1, with a tentative D call TRBD1 (6 bases). Trimming left V 1 base short and J 4 bases short, with 16 bases between. Germline values: CDR1 SGHTA, CDR2 FQGTGA. This CDR3 region has 16 residues.

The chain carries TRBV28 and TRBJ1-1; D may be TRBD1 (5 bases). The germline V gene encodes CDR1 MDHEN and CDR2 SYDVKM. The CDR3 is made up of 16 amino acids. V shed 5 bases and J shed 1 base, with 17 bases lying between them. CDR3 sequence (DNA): TGTGCCAGCAGTGGGGGGTCGACACCTCCGAACACTGAAGCTTTCTTT. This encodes CASSGGSTPPNTEAFF.

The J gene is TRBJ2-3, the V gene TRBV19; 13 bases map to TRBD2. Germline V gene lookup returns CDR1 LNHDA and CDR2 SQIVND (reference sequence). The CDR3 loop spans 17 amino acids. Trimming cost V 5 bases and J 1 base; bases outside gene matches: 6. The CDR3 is CASSPVGLAGGTDTQYF. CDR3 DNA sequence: TGTGCCAGTAGTCCCGTAGGACTAGCGGGAGGCACAGATACGCAGTATTTT.

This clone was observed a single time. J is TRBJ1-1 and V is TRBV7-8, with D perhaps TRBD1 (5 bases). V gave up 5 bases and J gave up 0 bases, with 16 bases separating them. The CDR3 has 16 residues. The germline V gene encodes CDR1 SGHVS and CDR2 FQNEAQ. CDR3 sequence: CASSQYGRQMNTEAFF. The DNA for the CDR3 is TGTGCCAGCAGCCAATATGGGCGACAGATGAACACTGAAGCTTTCTTT.

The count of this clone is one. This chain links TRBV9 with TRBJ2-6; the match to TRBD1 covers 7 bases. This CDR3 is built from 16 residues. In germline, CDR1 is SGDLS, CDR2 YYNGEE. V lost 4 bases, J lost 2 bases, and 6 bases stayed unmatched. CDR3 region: CASSPTGFAGANVLTF. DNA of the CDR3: TGTGCCAGCAGCCCGACAGGGTTCGCTGGGGCCAACGTCCTGACTTTC.

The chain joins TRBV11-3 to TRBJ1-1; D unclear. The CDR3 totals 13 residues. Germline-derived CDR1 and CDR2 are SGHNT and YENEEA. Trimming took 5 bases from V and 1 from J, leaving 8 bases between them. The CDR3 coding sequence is TGTGCCAGCAGCAGAAGACAGAACACTGAAGCTTTCTTT. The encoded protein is CASSRRQNTEAFF.

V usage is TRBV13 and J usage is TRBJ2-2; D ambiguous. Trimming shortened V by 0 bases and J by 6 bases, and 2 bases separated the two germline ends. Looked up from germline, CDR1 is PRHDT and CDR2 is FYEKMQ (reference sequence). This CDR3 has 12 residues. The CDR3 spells CASSLGSGELFF. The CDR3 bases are TGTGCCAGCAGCTTAGGCTCCGGGGAGCTGTTTTTT. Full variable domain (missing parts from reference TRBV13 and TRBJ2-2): AAGVIQSPRHLIKEKRETATLKCYPIPRHDTVYWYQQGPGQDPQFLISFYEKMQSDKGSIPDRFSAQQFSDYHSELNMSSLELGDSALYFCASSLGSGELFFGEGSRLTVL.

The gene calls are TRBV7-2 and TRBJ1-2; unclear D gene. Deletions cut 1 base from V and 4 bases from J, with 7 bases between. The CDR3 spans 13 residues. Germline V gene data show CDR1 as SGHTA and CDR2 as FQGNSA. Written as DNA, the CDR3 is TGTGCCAGCAGCTTAGTTGGCAGCTATGGCTACACCTTC. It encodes CASSLVGSYGYTF.

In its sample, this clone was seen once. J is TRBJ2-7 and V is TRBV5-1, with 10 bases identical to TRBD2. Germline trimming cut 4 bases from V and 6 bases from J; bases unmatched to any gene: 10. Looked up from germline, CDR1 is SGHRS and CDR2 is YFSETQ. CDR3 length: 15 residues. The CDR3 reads CASSGTLAGASEQYF. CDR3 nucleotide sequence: TGCGCCAGCAGCGGAACGCTAGCGGGAGCTTCCGAGCAGTACTTC.

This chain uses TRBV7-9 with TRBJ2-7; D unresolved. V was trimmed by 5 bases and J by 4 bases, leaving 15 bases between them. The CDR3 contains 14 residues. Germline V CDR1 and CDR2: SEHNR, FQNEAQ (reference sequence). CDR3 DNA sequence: TGTGCCAGCAGCCCCGCCCCCTACCTTTACGAGCAGTACTTC. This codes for CASSPAPYLYEQYF.

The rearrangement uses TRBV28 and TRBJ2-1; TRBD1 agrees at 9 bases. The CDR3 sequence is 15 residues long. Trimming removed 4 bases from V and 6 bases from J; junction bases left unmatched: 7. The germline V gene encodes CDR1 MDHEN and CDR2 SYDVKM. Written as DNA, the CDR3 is TGTGCCAGCAGTTCGCCGGGACAGGGAGGCAATGAGCAGTTCTTC. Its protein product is CASSSPGQGGNEQFF.